The 20 T cell receptor beta chains below all came from one sample that was sequenced in a study of shared clonotypes between healthy human individuals. Assay used: immunoSEQ multiplex PCR; TCRdb lists only in-frame clones, some missing. This sample has fewer than 1.6 million clones, with 98% to 99% found just once. Sequencing was carried out using naive CD4+ T cells sorted from blood. The subset was: CD45RA+ positively selected. These receptors were collected from a man aged 30 to 45 in good health.

This chain connects TRBV6-1 to TRBJ2-3, with 7 bases identical to TRBD1. From germline, CDR1 is MNHNS and CDR2 SASEGT. The CDR3 sequence is 16 residues long. Trimming at V came to 4 bases and at J to 0 bases, leaving 7 bases not matched to a gene. The CDR3 loop reads CASSAAQGLSTDTQYF. CDR3 coding DNA: TGTGCCAGCAGTGCCGCACAGGGGCTTAGCACAGATACGCAGTATTTT.

V is TRBV27 and J is TRBJ2-3; 8 bases are shared with TRBD2. Germline-derived CDR1 and CDR2 are MNHEY and SMNVEV (reference sequence). The V gene end was trimmed by 2 bases and the J gene end by 8 bases; junction bases not matched to a gene: 6. The CDR3 spans 14 residues. The CDR3 region has the DNA TGTGCCAGCAGTTTAGCGGGAGGCCTAGGTACGCAGTATTTT. Protein sequence: CASSLAGGLGTQYF.

This clone has only one observation. Other DNA sequences in this specimen translate into the identical CDR3. The rearrangement links TRBV19 to TRBJ2-7; D not resolved. Germline values: CDR1 LNHDA, CDR2 SQIVND (reference sequence). There are 12 residues in the CDR3. Trimming cost V 2 bases and J 4 bases, with 6 bases left between them. This CDR3 reads CASSIPGYEQYF. The CDR3, as DNA: TGTGCCAGTAGTATACCCGGGTACGAGCAGTACTTC. Full variable domain (remainder filled in from reference TRBV19 and TRBJ2-7): DGGITQSPKYLFRKEGQNVTLSCEQNLNHDAMYWYRQDPGQGLRLIYYSQIVNDFQKGDIAEGYSVSREKKESFPLTVTSAQKNPTAFYLCASSIPGYEQYFGPGTRLTVT.

J is TRBJ1-4 and V is TRBV18; the match to TRBD1 covers 9 bases. Germline lookup yields CDR1 KGHSH and CDR2 LQKENI. The V and J ends lost 4 bases and 8 bases, in that order; junction bases with no gene match: 5. This CDR3 comprises 14 residues. CDR3 sequence (DNA): TGTGCCAGCTCACTGGGGACAGGGCGGGAAAAACTGTTTTTT. It is translated as CASSLGTGREKLFF. Full variable domain (missing parts from reference TRBV18 and TRBJ1-4): NAGVMQNPRHLVRRRGQEARLRCSPMKGHSHVYWYRQLPEEGLKFMVYLQKENIIDESGMPKERFSAEFPKEGPSILRIQQVVRGDSAAYFCASSLGTGREKLFFGSGTQLSVL.

The chain is built from TRBV2 and TRBJ2-5; D may be TRBD1 (5 bases). Trimming removed 8 bases at V and 0 bases at J, with 13 bases between. Per the germline V gene, CDR1 is SNHLY and CDR2 is FYNNEI. CDR3 length equals 14 residues. CDR3 DNA: TGTGCCAGCGGTCTGGGGCAGTACCAAGAGACCCAGTACTTC. Its protein product is CASGLGQYQETQYF.

This clone was picked up one time. V is TRBV2 and J is TRBJ2-1, with TRBD2 identical over 8 bases. V lost 5 bases to trimming and J lost 9 bases; unmatched junction nucleotides: 3. The CDR3 consists of 12 residues. CDR1 is SNHLY and CDR2 is FYNNEI in the germline V gene. The CDR3 reads CASSRLATEQFF. In nucleotides, the CDR3 is TGTGCCAGCAGTCGACTAGCGACTGAGCAGTTCTTC.

V gene TRBV20-1 combines with J gene TRBJ2-1; no clear D gene. Germline V CDR1 and CDR2: DFQATT, SNEGSKA (reference sequence). The CDR3 is 10 residues long. V was clipped by 2 bases and J by 8 bases, with 4 bases between them. In nucleotides, the CDR3 is TGCAGTGCTAGAAACGATGAGCAGTTCTTC. It specifies CSARNDEQFF.

The chain recombines TRBV5-4 with TRBJ2-7; D unclear. CDR1 SGHNT and CDR2 YYREEE come from the germline V gene (reference sequence). Trimming cost V 4 bases and J 1 base, with 15 bases left between them. CDR3 size: 15 residues. The CDR3 nucleotides are TGTGCCAGCAGCCTATCTGGGCAAACTTCCTACGAGCAGTACTTC. Amino acid sequence: CASSLSGQTSYEQYF.

The V call is TRBV28, the J call TRBJ2-7, with D possibly TRBD1 on 5 matching bases. V was cut by 5 bases and J by 5 bases, with 7 bases left in between. Germline CDR1 and CDR2: MDHEN and SYDVKM. The length of the CDR3 is 11 residues. The CDR3 here is CASSVRDEQYF. CDR3 DNA: TGTGCCAGCAGTGTCAGGGACGAGCAGTACTTC.

The chain has TRBV6-5 and TRBJ2-7; weak D call: TRBD1 (6 bases). This CDR3 spans 15 amino acids. CDR1 and CDR2 (germline): MNHEY, SVGAGI. Trimming left V 5 bases short and J 3 bases short, with 17 bases between. CDR3 sequence (DNA): TGTGCCAGCAGTCCGGATTCGGGACACCGCTACGAGCAGTACTTC. Residues: CASSPDSGHRYEQYF.

The chain is built from TRBV18 and TRBJ1-1; 7 bases are a match to TRBD1. Germline V gene lookup returns CDR1 KGHSH and CDR2 LQKENI. The J segment lost 0 bases and the V segment lost 3 bases, leaving 7 bases of the junction unmatched. CDR3 length equals 16 residues. The CDR3 nucleotides are TGTGCCAGCTCACCGATCCAAACAGGGGTGAACACTGAAGCTTTCTTT. Its protein is CASSPIQTGVNTEAFF.

The chain uses TRBV9 and TRBJ2-1, with D uncertain. Trimming removed 3 bases from V and 2 bases from J, with 6 bases in between. Germline CDR1 and CDR2: SGDLS and YYNGEE. There are 13 residues in the CDR3. CDR3 amino acids: CASSGSPYNEQFF. The CDR3 DNA sequence: TGTGCCAGCAGCGGGAGCCCCTACAATGAGCAGTTCTTC.

Comment on this clone: The same CDR3 is also encoded by other DNA sequences in this sample. The rearrangement uses TRBV29-1 and TRBJ2-3; 10 bases are a match to TRBD2. Unmatched junction bases numbered 1, after V lost 5 bases and J lost 2 bases. The CDR3 runs 13 residues. Germline V gives CDR1 SQVTM, CDR2 ANQGSEA. The CDR3 is CSVSGRATDTQYF. Written as DNA, the CDR3 is TGCAGCGTTAGCGGGAGGGCCACAGATACGCAGTATTTT.

This chain connects TRBV5-1 to TRBJ1-4; a weak D match, TRBD1 (6 bases). The ends were cut back, 5 bases at V and 5 bases at J, with 19 bases in the middle. CDR3 length: 16 residues. Germline V gene data show CDR1 as SGHRS and CDR2 as YFSETQ. CDR3 protein: CASRVRPAGDNEKLFF. The CDR3 nucleotides are TGCGCCAGCAGGGTCCGACCGGCAGGGGACAATGAAAAACTGTTTTTT.

The chain recombines TRBV19 with TRBJ2-3; D remains ambiguous. CDR1 is LNHDA, CDR2 SQIVND, per germline (reference sequence). This CDR3 region has 14 residues. V gave up 0 bases and J gave up 4 bases, with 8 bases separating them. CDR3 sequence (DNA): TGTGCCAGTAGTATAGATTACGCTTCAGATACGCAGTATTTT. This gives the protein CASSIDYASDTQYF.

The chain links TRBV30 to TRBJ1-3; D is undetermined. The germline gives CDR1 GTSNPN, CDR2 SVGIG (reference sequence). This CDR3 is 16 amino acids long. Trimming took 2 bases from V and 4 from J, leaving 18 bases between them. CDR3 sequence: CAWSRGLYLSGNTIYF. The DNA of the CDR3 is TGTGCCTGGAGTCGAGGGTTATACCTCTCCGGAAACACCATATATTTT.

CDR3 in DNA: TGTGCCAGCAGCTTGGGCTGGGAAAAACTGTTTTTT. Amino acids: CASSLGWEKLFF. The chain employs TRBV5-6 and TRBJ1-4; no clear D gene. Trimming shortened V by 0 bases and J by 8 bases, and 5 bases separated the two germline ends. Germline-derived CDR1 and CDR2 are SGHDT and YYEEEE. This CDR3 contains 12 residues. Full variable domain (outside the CDR3, taken from reference TRBV5-6 and TRBJ1-4): DAGVTQSPTHLIKTRGQQVTLRCSPKSGHDTVSWYQQALGQGPQFIFQYYEEEERQRGNFPDRFSGHQFPNYSSELNVNALLLGDSALYLCASSLGWEKLFFGSGTQLSVL.

This chain joins TRBV19 and TRBJ1-4; the D is unclear. Per germline, CDR1 LNHDA and CDR2 SQIVND (reference sequence). Trimming removed 3 bases at V and 7 bases at J, with 15 bases between. The CDR3 length is 15 residues. The CDR3 DNA reads TGTGCCAGTAGTATTCTGCCAGACCCCCCTGAAAAACTGTTTTTT. Its translation is CASSILPDPPEKLFF.

The chain carries TRBV13 and TRBJ2-5; the D gene is possibly TRBD1 (6 bases). The CDR3 has 17 residues. V shed 1 base and J shed 4 bases, with 19 bases lying between them. CDR1 PRHDT and CDR2 FYEKMQ come from the germline V gene (reference sequence). CDR3 in DNA: TGTGCCAGCAGCTTAGAAGGGGCGAGGGGGATCGGAGAGACCCAGTACTTC. Its translation: CASSLEGARGIGETQYF.

This rearrangement joins TRBV6-4 to TRBJ2-1; D is unclear. This CDR3 is built from 15 residues. V gave up 6 bases and J gave up 0 bases, with 12 bases separating them. CDR1 is MRHNA, CDR2 SNTAGT, per germline. The CDR3 DNA follows: TGTGCCAGCAGAGTTACAGCAGACTCCTACAATGAGCAGTTCTTC. Its translation: CASRVTADSYNEQFF.